This T cell receptor (beta chain) was recovered during a study of T cells in Graves' hyperthyroidism and ophthalmopathy. Study observations and caveats: Ophthalmopathy got predicted by the model a median approximately six months before its onset.

RNA transcripts gave rise to amplified TCR beta CDR3 regions. A first-round RT-PCR of the TCR CDR3 used the HTBI primer set. TCRdb re-derived calls from the multiplex PCR reads in MiXCR, one entry per CDR3 protein. The data contain some 350,000 distinct CDR3 sequences, around 25% of them singletons. Trimming left V 4 bases short and J 2 bases short, with 9 bases between. Germline lookup yields CDR1 MNHNS and CDR2 SASEGT. This CDR3 is 14 amino acids long. PBMCs came from around 9.7 ml fresh peripheral blood. This clonotype occurred a few times. The target antigen is unknown. The sequence was collected from a man aged 45-65 years with Graves' hyperthyroidism. The sample taken for sequencing was blood. The V call is TRBV6-1, the J call TRBJ1-5, with D unresolved. The CDR3 loop reads CASSVQWGNQPQHF. The CDR3 nucleotides read TGTGCCAGCAGTGTGCAGTGGGGCAATCAGCCCCAGCATTTT.